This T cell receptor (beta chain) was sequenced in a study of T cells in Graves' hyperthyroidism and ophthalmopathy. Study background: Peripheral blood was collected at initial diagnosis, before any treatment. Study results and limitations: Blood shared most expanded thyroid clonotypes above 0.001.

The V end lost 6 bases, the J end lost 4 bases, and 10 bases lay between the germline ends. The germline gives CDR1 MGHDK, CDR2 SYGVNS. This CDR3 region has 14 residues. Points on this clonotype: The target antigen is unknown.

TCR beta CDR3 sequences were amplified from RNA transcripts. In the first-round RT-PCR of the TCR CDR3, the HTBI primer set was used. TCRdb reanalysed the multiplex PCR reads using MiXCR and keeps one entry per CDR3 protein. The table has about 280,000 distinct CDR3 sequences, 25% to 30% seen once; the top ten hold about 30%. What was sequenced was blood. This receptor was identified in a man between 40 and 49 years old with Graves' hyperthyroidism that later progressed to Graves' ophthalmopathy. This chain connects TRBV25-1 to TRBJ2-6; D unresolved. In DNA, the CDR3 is TGTGCCAGCAGCGCCCCCCCCGGGGCCAACGTCCTGACTTTC. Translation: CASSAPPGANVLTF.